Listed below are T cell receptor beta chains from one sample, sequenced in a study of graft-versus-host responses after intestinal transplantation. Some clones are missing from TCRdb's copy, which holds only in-frame ones; the method was immunoSEQ multiplex PCR. The sample lists tens of thousands of clones, 88% occurring once. Their antigen targets remain unknown. Material: unstimulated CD4+ T cells sorted from spleen or lymph node cells, obtained before transplant. All receptors derive from a human donor who was the organ donor for an intestinal transplant. The CDR3 runs from the conserved cysteine through the conserved F or W. D genes are given only for firm matches. Clone size is not always given. Where it is, it says once, few, many or a class for expanded clones.

V gene	clone size	D gene	J gene	CDR3 DNA	CDR3 protein
TRBV7-8	once	-	TRBJ2-7	TGTGCCAGCAGCTTACAACAGGGCCCGTACGAGCAGTACTTC	CASSLQQGPYEQYF
TRBV28	-	TRBD1	TRBJ2-7	TGTGCCAGCAGGGGACAGGGGGCCTACGAGCAGTACTTC	CASRGQGAYEQYF
TRBV9	-	-	TRBJ2-5	TGTGCCAGCAGCGTAGATCTGGGCTCCCAAGAGACCCAGTACTTC	CASSVDLGSQETQYF
TRBV6-5	-	-	TRBJ2-7	TGTGCCAGCAGTCTGGGCCCTAACGAAGCCTACGAGCAGTACTTC	CASSLGPNEAYEQYF
TRBV11-3	-	TRBD2	TRBJ2-7	TGTGCCAGCAGCCGCGGGGGACCCTCCTACGAGCAGTACTTC	CASSRGGPSYEQYF
TRBV6-1	-	TRBD2	TRBJ2-1	TGTGCCAGCGGACTAGTAGTGTCCTACAATGAGCAGTTCTTC	CASGLVVSYNEQFF
TRBV5-4	-	TRBD2	TRBJ2-7	TGTGCCAGCAGCTTGGGCGGGAGGGTTAGTGAGCAGTACTTC	CASSLGGRVSEQYF
TRBV4-1	-	TRBD1	TRBJ1-5	TGCGCCAGCAGCCAAGGACAGGGCAGCAATCAGCCCCAGCATTTT	CASSQGQGSNQPQHF
TRBV7-7	-	-	TRBJ2-2	TGTGCTAGCAGGGGGACTGGGAACACCGGGGAGCTGTTTTTT	CASRGTGNTGELFF
TRBV4-1	-	-	TRBJ2-5	TGCGCCAGCAGCCCAGGACAGCTTCAAGAGACCCAGTACTTC	CASSPGQLQETQYF
TRBV5-1	-	TRBD1	TRBJ1-2	TGCGCCAGCAGCACGTCGACAGGGGCATTCTATGGCTACACCTTC	CASSTSTGAFYGYTF
TRBV6-6	-	-	TRBJ1-4	TGTGCCAGCAGTCCCAAGACTGGGGCAAATGAAAAACTGTTTTTT	CASSPKTGANEKLFF
TRBV7-9	-	-	TRBJ1-5	TGTGCCAGCAGCTTACAGGGTAGCAATCAGCCCCAGCATTTT	CASSLQGSNQPQHF
TRBV19	-	TRBD1	TRBJ1-5	TGTGCCAGTAGTGCCACTCATAAGGGGACAGACAATCAGCCCCAGCATTTT	CASSATHKGTDNQPQHF
TRBV7-2	-	TRBD1	TRBJ1-2	TGTGCCAGCAGCCAGGGGACAGGGCACAACTATGGCTACACCTTC	CASSQGTGHNYGYTF
TRBV5-4	-	TRBD1	TRBJ2-7	TGTGCCAGCAGCCGCCCCGACAGGGGGGCCTACGAGCAGTACTTC	CASSRPDRGAYEQYF
TRBV11-1	-	-	TRBJ2-7	TGTGCCAGCAGCTTCCGTATCGGGCAGGGCAACGAGCAGTACTTC	CASSFRIGQGNEQYF
TRBV5-1	-	-	TRBJ1-1	TGCGCCAGCAGCTTTGGCCGGGATGGAAGGGCTTTCTTT	CASSFGRDGRAFF
TRBV21-1	once	-	TRBJ2-3	TGTGCCAGCAGCAATCGAGGACTATCGGTTTCGGGTACGCAGTATTTT	CASSNRGLSVSGTQYF
TRBV14	-	TRBD1	TRBJ2-7	TGTGCCAGCAGCCGATCCGGGACAGGGAGTCAGTACTTC	CASSRSGTGSQYF
TRBV5-1	-	TRBD1	TRBJ2-1	TGCGCCAGCAGAAAACCGGGACAGGGAGGTGAGCAGTTCTTC	CASRKPGQGGEQFF
TRBV6-1	-	-	TRBJ1-5	TGTGCCAGCAGTGAAGAGTTGGGGGGAGGGCAGCCCCAGCATTTT	CASSEELGGGQPQHF
TRBV7-9	-	TRBD2	TRBJ2-5	TGTGCCAGCAGCTTACTAGCGGGGTTAGAGACCCAGTACTTC	CASSLLAGLETQYF